The entry that follows covers one T cell receptor (beta chain) sequence. The source of the sample is a study of blood T cell repertoires in COVID-19. Study information: Donors in the United States, Italy and Spain gave samples during acute or convalescent COVID-19. Sample material is recorded as cDNA or gDNA derived from T cells, B-cell-depleted T cells, or PBMCs.

Trimming stripped 3 bases from V and 1 base from J, with 15 bases between. This CDR3 is 16 amino acids long. Germline-derived CDR1 and CDR2 are SGDLS and YYNGEE. Authors' data handling: Reference gene primer amplification in the assay estimated nucleated cell counts. Assay: immunoSEQ multiplex PCR; the TCRdb copy retains only in-frame clones and omits some. V, J and clone size derive from that table, while D and trimming were established from the DNA sequence. Of some 110,000 clones in the sample, 70% to 80% were seen once. The receptor comes from a man aged 65 to 85 with acute or convalescent COVID-19. The specimen was peripheral blood. The chain links TRBV9 to TRBJ2-3; perhaps TRBD1 as D (5 bases). The CDR3 sequence: CASSGNSGFGTDTQYF. The DNA of the CDR3 is TGTGCCAGCAGCGGAAATTCAGGGTTCGGCACAGATACGCAGTATTTT.